The 28 T cell receptor beta chains below were found in one sample sequenced in a study of cytomegalovirus exposure and HLA in healthy donors. Primers: 60 Vbeta forward and 13 Jbeta reverse. Using immunoSEQ multiplex PCR, the repertoire was profiled, and TCRdb retains in-frame clones only, with some absent. The table has about 210,000 clones, 75% to 80% seen once. The sequenced material came from PBMCs. Receptors were obtained from a male donor in good health and CMV-seronegative.

This clone was recorded a few times. This rearrangement joins TRBV2 to TRBJ1-1, with 11 bases lining up with TRBD1. The CDR3 spans 15 residues. Unmatched junction bases numbered 5, after V lost 5 bases and J lost 3 bases. Germline V lookup: CDR1 SNHLY, CDR2 FYNNEI. The CDR3 loop is CASSSGTGGDTEAFF. In nucleotides, the CDR3 is TGTGCCAGCAGTTCCGGGACAGGGGGAGACACTGAAGCTTTCTTT.

This rearrangement joins TRBV6-5 to TRBJ2-3; D unclear. The CDR3 runs to 14 residues. Germline-derived CDR1 and CDR2 are MNHEY and SVGAGI. Trimming cost V 6 bases and J 2 bases, with 12 bases left between them. DNA of the CDR3: TGTGCCAGCAGCCGCCAGGAAGCCACAGATACGCAGTATTTT. Translated: CASSRQEATDTQYF.

CDR3 sequence reads: CASSLTRAGGYNEQFF. CDR3 in DNA: TGTGCCAGCAGCTTAACGAGGGCAGGGGGGTACAATGAGCAGTTCTTC. The chain employs TRBV7-3 and TRBJ2-1, with D possibly TRBD1 on 7 matching bases. The CDR3 is 16 amino acids. With 0 bases removed from V and 4 bases from J, the gap between germline ends came to 13 bases. CDR1 is SGHTA, CDR2 FQGTGA, per germline.

The genes are TRBV7-3 and TRBJ2-1; 10 nucleotides line up with TRBD1. After removal of 5 bases from V and 8 bases from J, the junction contained 6 bases not matched to a gene. CDR3 length: 14 residues. Germline V gene lookup returns CDR1 SGHTA and CDR2 FQGTGA. This chain's CDR3 is CASSRGQGVDEQFF. The CDR3 DNA follows: TGTGCCAGCAGCCGTGGACAGGGGGTCGATGAGCAGTTCTTC.

The chain carries TRBV4-2 and TRBJ1-2; D gene uncertain. Trimming removed 0 bases from V and 2 bases from J, with 10 bases in between. The CDR3 has 15 residues. CDR1 LGHNA and CDR2 YNFKEQ come from the germline V gene. The CDR3 nucleotides are TGTGCCAGCAGCCAAGATCGGAGCGGAAACTATGGCTACACCTTC. Its translation: CASSQDRSGNYGYTF.

This chain links TRBV28 with TRBJ1-5; the D is unclear. Germline values: CDR1 MDHEN, CDR2 SYDVKM. V was cut by 3 bases and J by 1 base, with 7 bases left in between. This CDR3 spans 14 amino acids. The CDR3 protein is CASSFIRSNQPQHF. Written as DNA, the CDR3 is TGTGCCAGCAGTTTTATCAGAAGCAATCAGCCCCAGCATTTT.

Of note for this clone: The sample contains more than one DNA sequence encoding this CDR3. V gene TRBV5-6 combines with J gene TRBJ1-1; 7 bases line up with TRBD1. This CDR3 region has 14 residues. Germline values: CDR1 SGHDT, CDR2 YYEEEE. V lost 2 bases, J lost 3 bases, and 4 bases stayed unmatched. DNA for the CDR3: TGTGCCAGCAGCTTAACAGGGGTAGACACTGAAGCTTTCTTT. Its protein product is CASSLTGVDTEAFF.

A few counts support this clone. The chain recombines TRBV20-1 with TRBJ1-6, with unresolved D. The CDR3 totals 11 residues. V was pared by 5 bases and J by 11 bases, with 10 bases between. Germline-derived CDR1 and CDR2 are DFQATT and SNEGSKA (reference sequence). Written as DNA, the CDR3 is TGCAGTGCTGGTCCCGGTACACCCCTCCACTTT. This sequence encodes CSAGPGTPLHF.

This clone was counted a few times. This chain uses TRBV4-1 with TRBJ2-7, with TRBD1 as a possible D gene (5 bases). Trimming removed 1 base from V and 3 bases from J, with 10 bases in between. The CDR3 consists of 14 residues. Germline V gene lookup returns CDR1 MGHRA and CDR2 YSYEKL. CDR3 protein: CASSQVDRLYEQYF. Written as DNA, the CDR3 is TGCGCCAGCAGCCAAGTTGACAGACTCTACGAGCAGTACTTC.

This chain joins TRBV5-1 and TRBJ2-1, with a possible D match to TRBD1 (6 bases). V was clipped by 3 bases and J by 8 bases, with 9 bases between them. The CDR3 contains 12 residues. CDR1 is SGHRS and CDR2 is YFSETQ in the germline V gene. CDR3 region: CASSSRGDEQFF. The CDR3 bases are TGCGCCAGCAGCTCCAGGGGCGATGAGCAGTTCTTC.

This clone was seen a few times. The chain couples TRBV30 to TRBJ2-3, with a possible D match to TRBD1 (5 bases). V lost 3 bases, J lost 1 base, and 8 bases lay in between. Germline loops: CDR1 GTSNPN, CDR2 SVGIG (reference sequence). The CDR3 covers 13 residues. CDR3 DNA: TGTGCCTGGAGGGTGACAGGCACAGATACGCAGTATTTT. Translated: CAWRVTGTDTQYF. The full variable domain, its missing parts supplied by reference TRBV30 and TRBJ2-3, is SQTIHQWPATLVQPVGSPLSLECTVEGTSNPNLYWYRQAAGRGLQLLFYSVGIGQISSEVPQNLSASRPQDRQFILSSKKLLLSDSGFYLCAWRVTGTDTQYFGPGTRLTVL.

The chain's CDR3 is CAWSVPDSMNTEAFF. The CDR3 region has the DNA TGTGCCTGGAGTGTACCAGACAGTATGAACACTGAAGCTTTCTTT. The genes are TRBV30 and TRBJ1-1, with D tentatively TRBD1 (5 bases). This CDR3 has 15 amino acids. The germline V gene encodes CDR1 GTSNPN and CDR2 SVGIG (reference sequence). Trimming took off 0 bases at V and 0 bases at J, with 11 bases between the two ends.

This chain links TRBV7-9 with TRBJ2-7; D gene unclear. The CDR3 has 15 amino acids. The V gene's germline CDR1 is SEHNR and CDR2 FQNEAQ (reference sequence). The V and J ends lost 1 base and 1 base respectively, with 11 bases between them. Written as DNA, the CDR3 is TGTGCCAGCAGCTTAGAGGTCAGCGCTTCCTACGAGCAGTACTTC. Its protein product is CASSLEVSASYEQYF.

The J gene is TRBJ1-2, the V gene TRBV28; 9 bases match TRBD1. Per germline, CDR1 MDHEN and CDR2 SYDVKM. This CDR3 has 15 residues. V was clipped by 2 bases and J by 7 bases; unmatched bases: 8. CDR3 amino acids: CASSLGWTGEFGYTF. CDR3 coding DNA: TGTGCCAGCAGTTTAGGTTGGACAGGGGAGTTTGGCTACACCTTC.

The rearrangement uses TRBV5-1 and TRBJ2-3, with 7 bases identical to TRBD1. In germline, CDR1 is SGHRS, CDR2 YFSETQ. The CDR3 is 16 amino acids. J was trimmed by 4 bases and V by 0 bases; bases with no gene match: 8. This chain's CDR3 is CASSLAQGVVPDTQYF. In DNA, the CDR3 is TGCGCCAGCAGCTTGGCCCAGGGGGTAGTACCAGATACGCAGTATTTT. The full variable domain, with the rest looked up from reference TRBV5-1 and TRBJ2-3, is KAGVTQTPRYLIKTRGQQVTLSCSPISGHRSVSWYQQTPGQGLQFLFEYFSETQRNKGNFPGRFSGRQFSNSRSEMNVSTLELGDSALYLCASSLAQGVVPDTQYFGPGTRLTVL.

A single count supports this clone. The chain carries TRBV11-1 and TRBJ2-7; 12 bases align to TRBD1. This CDR3 is built from 17 residues. Germline V gene lookup returns CDR1 SGHAT and CDR2 FQDESV (reference sequence). V lost 1 base to trimming and J lost 5 bases; unmatched junction nucleotides: 9. CDR3: CASSLGPGQGARNEQYF. CDR3 DNA sequence: TGTGCCAGCAGCTTAGGACCGGGACAGGGGGCGAGAAACGAGCAGTACTTC.

The rearrangement links TRBV13 to TRBJ1-1, with unresolved D. This CDR3 comprises 11 residues. With 3 bases removed from V and 4 bases from J, the gap between germline ends came to 3 bases. Germline CDR1 reads PRHDT; CDR2 reads FYEKMQ (reference sequence). CDR3 amino acids: CASSFSTEAFF. CDR3 sequence (DNA): TGTGCCAGCAGCTTCAGCACTGAAGCTTTCTTT.

The CDR3 region is CASSLWERGRQETQYF. Written as DNA, the CDR3 is TGTGCCAGCAGCTTATGGGAGCGGGGGCGCCAAGAGACCCAGTACTTC. The chain couples TRBV11-2 to TRBJ2-5, with 8 nucleotides matching TRBD2. V dropped 2 bases and J dropped 1; count of bases not matched to a gene: 6. This CDR3 region has 16 residues. Looked up from germline, CDR1 is SGHAT and CDR2 is FQNNGV.

In regard to this clone: Other DNA sequences in this sample translate to the same CDR3. The chain employs TRBV13 and TRBJ2-4; D is perhaps TRBD1 (6 bases). This CDR3 region has 15 residues. Trimming left V 5 bases short and J 3 bases short, with 14 bases between. Germline V lookup: CDR1 PRHDT, CDR2 FYEKMQ (reference sequence). The CDR3 region is CASSNREGVKNIQYF. The CDR3 DNA reads TGTGCCAGCAGCAATAGAGAGGGGGTCAAAAACATTCAGTACTTC.

J is TRBJ2-7 and V is TRBV6-5; 10 nucleotides align to TRBD2. Germline V CDR1 and CDR2: MNHEY, SVGAGI. Unmatched junction bases numbered 7, after V lost 6 bases and J lost 5 bases. The CDR3 runs to 14 residues. The CDR3 bases are TGTGCCAGCAGCCACCTAGCGGGAGAACACGAGCAGTACTTC. This encodes CASSHLAGEHEQYF.

The genes are TRBV10-3 and TRBJ2-5; D is perhaps TRBD1 (6 bases). From germline, CDR1 is ENHRY and CDR2 SYGVKD. V lost 2 bases, J lost 1 base, and 8 bases lay in between. This CDR3 has 14 amino acids. CDR3 sequence (DNA): TGTGCCATCAGTGAGGTGGGGGCCCAAGAGACCCAGTACTTC. Protein: CAISEVGAQETQYF.

This chain joins TRBV19 and TRBJ2-3; TRBD2 matches 7 bases. Germline loops: CDR1 LNHDA, CDR2 SQIVND (reference sequence). Trimming took 4 bases from V and 4 from J; bases not matched to a gene: 14. The CDR3 totals 17 residues. The CDR3 DNA reads TGTGCCAGTAGTACCACGGGGAGGGCAGCCCGACCAGATACGCAGTATTTT. Amino acids: CASSTTGRAARPDTQYF.

J is TRBJ2-1 and V is TRBV11-2; TRBD2 aligns across 11 bases. The germline V gene has CDR1 SGHAT and CDR2 FQNNGV. The CDR3 totals 16 residues. V was clipped by 2 bases and J by 4 bases; unmatched bases: 4. The CDR3 nucleotides are TGTGCCAGCAGCTTATCCCGGACTAGCGGGTACAATGAGCAGTTCTTC. Its translation is CASSLSRTSGYNEQFF.

The J gene is TRBJ1-4, the V gene TRBV9, with D tentatively TRBD1 (5 bases). The CDR3 loop spans 16 amino acids. The germline CDR1 and CDR2 sequences are SGDLS and YYNGEE. Between the trimmed V and J ends, which lost 8 bases and 3 bases, there was a span of 20 bases. DNA for the CDR3: TGTGCCAGTTCGCAAGTGGACAAGTTGGCTAATGAAAAACTGTTTTTT. This translates into CASSQVDKLANEKLFF.

The CDR3 is CASSPAPGHHSSGANVLTF. CDR3 sequence (DNA): TGCGCCAGCAGCCCAGCCCCGGGACACCATTCCTCTGGGGCCAACGTCCTGACTTTC. J is TRBJ2-6 and V is TRBV4-3; a possible D gene is TRBD1 (6 bases). Germline lookup yields CDR1 LGHNA and CDR2 YSLEER. The CDR3 is 19 amino acids. V lost 4 bases and J 0 bases, leaving 19 bases between the germline ends.

This sequence joins TRBV27 and TRBJ1-6; 8 bases match TRBD1. V lost 3 bases and J lost 5; bases outside the gene matches: 6. Looked up from germline, CDR1 is MNHEY and CDR2 is SMNVEV (reference sequence). This CDR3 has 16 residues. CDR3 DNA: TGTGCCAGCAGTTTGGCAAGGACAGGGAATAATTCACCCCTCCACTTT. It translates to CASSLARTGNNSPLHF.

The J gene is TRBJ2-1, the V gene TRBV9, with D perhaps matching TRBD1 (6 bases). Trimming left V 0 bases short and J 5 bases short, with 12 bases between. Per the germline V gene, CDR1 is SGDLS and CDR2 is YYNGEE. The length of the CDR3 is 15 residues. This CDR3 reads CASSVEQGRDNEQFF. The CDR3 DNA is TGTGCCAGCAGCGTAGAACAGGGCAGGGACAATGAGCAGTTCTTC. The complete variable domain, with remaining parts taken from reference TRBV9 and TRBJ2-1, reads DSGVTQTPKHLITATGQRVTLRCSPRSGDLSVYWYQQSLDQGLQFLIQYYNGEERAKGNILERFSAQQFPDLHSELNLSSLELGDSALYFCASSVEQGRDNEQFFGPGTRLTVL.

The chain couples TRBV5-6 to TRBJ2-5; TRBD1 is a possible D gene (6 bases). The closer fit of TRBJ2-7 to the DNA end suggests the J call may be wrong. Per germline, CDR1 SGHDT and CDR2 YYEEEE. The CDR3 sequence is 14 residues long. The CDR3 nucleotides read TGTGCCAGCAGCTTATGGGACATAGCCTACGAGCAGTACTTC. Translated, it gives CASSLWDIAYEQYF.